Listed below are T cell receptor beta chains from one sample, sequenced in a study of blood T cell repertoires in COVID-19. Here immunoSEQ multiplex PCR was the method, and the copy in TCRdb shows in-frame clones only, minus some. The sample records around 100,000 clones, approximately 88% being singletons. The sequencing input was peripheral blood. Receptors were obtained from a human donor in a cohort sampled during active COVID-19. CDR3s include the opening cysteine and the closing phenylalanine or tryptophan.

v_gene	CDR3aa
TRBV24-1	CATSPQTGTGTNTGELFF
TRBV7-9	CASSSSAEGASNEKLFF
TRBV19	CASRSGTGYPSFYNEQFF
TRBV2	CASSMTSGPDTQYF
TRBV5-4	CASSSVISMNTEAFF
TRBV2	CASSEKWRGGEKLFF
TRBV19	CASSIGHGENYGYTF
TRBV5-4	CASTTPTSGGKDQYF
TRBV7-9	CASSLERAGDNEAFF
TRBV5-1	CASSLDRGNYGYTF
TRBV6-5	CASSYSPQGFGYTF
TRBV18	CASSPNSGVYNEQFF
TRBV7-8	CASSSTLGPREQYF
TRBV6-6	CASSYSSAGVQETQYF
TRBV19	CASSISLVETQYF
TRBV5-1	CASSLGSGMRGYTF
TRBV19	CASSVLTGTGGGGYTF
TRBV6-5	CASIRDRANYGYTF
TRBV20-1	CSASSVSGSQETQYF
TRBV7-6	CASSLGAEGAGGYTF
TRBV28	CASSSLLAGGRAEQYF
TRBV6-1	CASSEPGTGRNEQFF
TRBV13	CASSLSGTGAYEQYF
TRBV7-2	CASSLRRGSTDTQYF
TRBV6-2/TRBV6-3	CASSYSLGAVQPQHF
TRBV7-3	CASSLSPGPTDTQYF
TRBV4-3	CASSQDGGVVGNTIYF
TRBV18	CASSLTGQYEQYF